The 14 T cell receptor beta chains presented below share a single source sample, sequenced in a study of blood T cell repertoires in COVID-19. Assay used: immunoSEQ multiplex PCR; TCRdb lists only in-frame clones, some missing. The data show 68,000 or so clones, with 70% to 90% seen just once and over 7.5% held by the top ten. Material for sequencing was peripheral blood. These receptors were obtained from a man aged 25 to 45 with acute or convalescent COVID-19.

In DNA form, the CDR3 reads TGCAGCGTTGTCGGGGACTTCCAAGAGACCCAGTACTTC. It yields the protein CSVVGDFQETQYF. The chain links TRBV29-1 to TRBJ2-5, with a possible D match to TRBD2 (6 bases). CDR3 length: 13 amino acids. Germline CDR1 is SQVTM and CDR2 is ANQGSEA. V lost 4 bases and J lost 1, with 10 bases in between.

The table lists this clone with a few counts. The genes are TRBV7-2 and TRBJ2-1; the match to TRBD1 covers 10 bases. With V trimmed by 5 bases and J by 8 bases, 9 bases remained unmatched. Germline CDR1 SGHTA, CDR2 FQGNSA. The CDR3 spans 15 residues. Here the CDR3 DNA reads TGTGCCAGCAGCCGCCGACAGGGGGCCATCGATGAGCAGTTCTTC. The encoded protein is CASSRRQGAIDEQFF.

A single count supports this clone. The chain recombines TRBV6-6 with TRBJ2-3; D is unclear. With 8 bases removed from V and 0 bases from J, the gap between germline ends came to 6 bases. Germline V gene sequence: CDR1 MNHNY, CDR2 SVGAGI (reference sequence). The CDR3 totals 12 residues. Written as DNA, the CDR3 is TGTGCCAGCCTCAGTAGCACAGATACGCAGTATTTT. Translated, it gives CASLSSTDTQYF.

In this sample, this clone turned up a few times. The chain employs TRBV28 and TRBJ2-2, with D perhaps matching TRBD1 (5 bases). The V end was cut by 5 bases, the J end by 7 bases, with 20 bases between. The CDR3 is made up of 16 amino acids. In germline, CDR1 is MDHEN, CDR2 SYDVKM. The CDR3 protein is CASSQPQGYNIGELFF. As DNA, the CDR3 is TGTGCCAGCAGTCAACCTCAGGGTTACAATATCGGGGAGCTGTTTTTT.

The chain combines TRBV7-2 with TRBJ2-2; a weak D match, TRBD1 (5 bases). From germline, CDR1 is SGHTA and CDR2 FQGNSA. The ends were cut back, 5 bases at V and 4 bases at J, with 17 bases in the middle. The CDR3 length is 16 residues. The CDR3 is CASSPGRGTTTGELFF. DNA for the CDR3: TGTGCCAGCAGCCCCGGAAGGGGCACGACCACCGGGGAGCTGTTTTTT.

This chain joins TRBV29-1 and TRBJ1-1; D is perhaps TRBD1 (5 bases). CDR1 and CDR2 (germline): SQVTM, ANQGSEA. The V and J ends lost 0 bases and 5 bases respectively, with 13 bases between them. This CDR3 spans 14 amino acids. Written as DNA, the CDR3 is TGCAGCGTTGAAGATCCAGGGTCATTTACTGAAGCTTTCTTT. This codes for CSVEDPGSFTEAFF.

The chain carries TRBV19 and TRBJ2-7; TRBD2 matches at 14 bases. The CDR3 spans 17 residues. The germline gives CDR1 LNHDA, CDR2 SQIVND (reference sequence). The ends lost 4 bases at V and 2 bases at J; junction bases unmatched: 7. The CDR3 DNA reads TGTGCCAGTAGTACCCGGACTAGCGGGAGGTCCGCCTACGAGCAGTACTTC. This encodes CASSTRTSGRSAYEQYF. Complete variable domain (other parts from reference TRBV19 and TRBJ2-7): DGGITQSPKYLFRKEGQNVTLSCEQNLNHDAMYWYRQDPGQGLRLIYYSQIVNDFQKGDIAEGYSVSREKKESFPLTVTSAQKNPTAFYLCASSTRTSGRSAYEQYFGPGTRLTVT.

CDR3 loop: CASRPHRGYGELFF. The CDR3 region has the DNA TGTGCAAGTCGCCCTCACAGGGGATACGGGGAGCTGTTTTTT. The chain has TRBV12-2 and TRBJ2-2; TRBD1 reflects the table's D call only, with no check against the DNA. TRBV12-2 is listed as a pseudogene. The CDR3 extends over 14 amino acids.

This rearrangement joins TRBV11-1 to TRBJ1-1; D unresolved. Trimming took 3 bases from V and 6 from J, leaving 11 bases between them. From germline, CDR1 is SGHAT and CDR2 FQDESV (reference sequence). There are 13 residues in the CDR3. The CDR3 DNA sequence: TGTGCCAGCAGCTTCCCCGCGAGGTCTGAAGCTTTCTTT. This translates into CASSFPARSEAFF.

The CDR3 here is CASSPGAGGPGTGELFF. Here the CDR3 DNA reads TGTGCCAGCAGCCCCGGAGCGGGAGGGCCGGGGACCGGGGAGCTGTTTTTT. The chain joins TRBV7-2 to TRBJ2-2, with TRBD2 matching 10 bases. Germline CDR1 is SGHTA and CDR2 is FQGNSA. V shed 5 bases, J shed 5 bases, and the junction held 11 bases outside the gene matches. CDR3 size: 17 residues.

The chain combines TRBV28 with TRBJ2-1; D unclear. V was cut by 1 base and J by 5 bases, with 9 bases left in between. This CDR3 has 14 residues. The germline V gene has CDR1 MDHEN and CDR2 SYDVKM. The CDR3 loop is CASSLSRHNNEQFF. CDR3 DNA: TGTGCCAGCAGTTTATCCCGACACAACAATGAGCAGTTCTTC.

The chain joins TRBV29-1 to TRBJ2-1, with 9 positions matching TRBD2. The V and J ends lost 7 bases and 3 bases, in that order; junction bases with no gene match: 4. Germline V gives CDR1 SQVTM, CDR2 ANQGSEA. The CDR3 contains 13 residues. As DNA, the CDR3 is TGCAGCGCACGACTAGCGGTCTACAATGAGCAGTTCTTC. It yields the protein CSARLAVYNEQFF.

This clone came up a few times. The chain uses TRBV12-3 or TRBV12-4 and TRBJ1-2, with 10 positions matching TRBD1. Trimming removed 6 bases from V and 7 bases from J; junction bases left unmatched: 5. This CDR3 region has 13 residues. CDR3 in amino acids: CASSPGTGVGYTF. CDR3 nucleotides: TGTGCCAGCAGCCCCGGGACAGGGGTTGGCTACACCTTC.

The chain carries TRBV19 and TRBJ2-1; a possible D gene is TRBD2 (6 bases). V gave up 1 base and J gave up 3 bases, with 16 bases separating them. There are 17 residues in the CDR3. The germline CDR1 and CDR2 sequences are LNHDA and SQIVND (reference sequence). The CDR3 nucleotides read TGTGCCAGTAGTATAGTTGGGTGGCGGGGAAACTACAATGAGCAGTTCTTC. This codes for CASSIVGWRGNYNEQFF.